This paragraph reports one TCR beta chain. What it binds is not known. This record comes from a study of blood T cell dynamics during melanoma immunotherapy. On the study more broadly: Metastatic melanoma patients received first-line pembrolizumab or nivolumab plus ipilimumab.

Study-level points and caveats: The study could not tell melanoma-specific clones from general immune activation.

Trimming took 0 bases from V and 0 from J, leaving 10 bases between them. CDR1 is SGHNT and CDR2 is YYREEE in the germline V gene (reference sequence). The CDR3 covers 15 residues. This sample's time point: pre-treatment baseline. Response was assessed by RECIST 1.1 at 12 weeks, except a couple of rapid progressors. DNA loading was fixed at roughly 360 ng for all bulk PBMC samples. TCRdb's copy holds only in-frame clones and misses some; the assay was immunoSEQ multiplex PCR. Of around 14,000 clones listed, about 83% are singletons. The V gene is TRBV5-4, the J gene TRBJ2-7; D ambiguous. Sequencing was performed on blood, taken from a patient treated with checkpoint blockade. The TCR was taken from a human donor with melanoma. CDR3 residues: CASSLGLSSSYEQYF. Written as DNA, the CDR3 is TGTGCCAGCAGCTTGGGATTATCGTCCTCCTACGAGCAGTACTTC.